This passage covers 20 T cell receptor beta chains from one sample sequenced in a study of glioma-infiltrating T cells after dendritic cell vaccination. Time point described: after dendritic cell vaccination, including at tumor progression/relapse. Sequencing used immunoSEQ multiplex PCR; TCRdb keeps in-frame clones, though not all of them. The profile shows tens of thousands of clones, approximately 83% of them singletons. The material was blood, obtained after dendritic cell vaccination. Source of these receptors: a human donor with glioblastoma.

The chain links TRBV7-8 to TRBJ2-7; TRBD1 aligns across 8 bases. Germline trimming cut 1 base from V and 6 bases from J; bases unmatched to any gene: 8. CDR3 length: 15 amino acids. The germline V gene has CDR1 SGHVS and CDR2 FQNEAQ. CDR3 bases: TGTGCCAGCAGCTTAGTAGGACAGGGATTAAGCGAGCAGTACTTC. Residues: CASSLVGQGLSEQYF.

This chain uses TRBV19 with TRBJ1-5; tentative D call: TRBD1 (6 bases). Looked up from germline, CDR1 is LNHDA and CDR2 is SQIVND (reference sequence). Trimming took 4 bases from V and 3 from J, leaving 16 bases between them. The CDR3 is 16 amino acids. DNA of the CDR3: TGTGCCAGTAGTAGACTCTTCCGGGACACCAATCAGCCCCAGCATTTT. Its protein product is CASSRLFRDTNQPQHF.

The V call is TRBV4-3, the J call TRBJ1-2, with D possibly matching TRBD1 (6 bases). Deletions cut 0 bases from V and 0 bases from J, with 14 bases between. The CDR3 contains 17 residues. Germline V gene sequence: CDR1 LGHNA, CDR2 YSLEER. This CDR3 is CASSQETGLLANYGYTF. In DNA, the CDR3 is TGCGCCAGCAGCCAAGAAACAGGGCTATTAGCTAACTATGGCTACACCTTC.

The rearrangement uses TRBV11-2 and TRBJ2-7, with D hard to call. The germline V gene has CDR1 SGHAT and CDR2 FQNNGV. Trimming shortened V by 0 bases and J by 0 bases, and 6 bases separated the two germline ends. The CDR3 length is 14 residues. The CDR3 bases are TGTGCCAGCAGCTTAGAACCCAGCTCCTACGAGCAGTACTTC. Its translation: CASSLEPSSYEQYF.

This clone appeared once. The V call is TRBV5-1, the J call TRBJ2-7, with D possibly TRBD2 on 6 matching bases. The CDR3 spans 13 residues. The germline gives CDR1 SGHRS, CDR2 YFSETQ. Trimming stripped 4 bases from V and 6 bases from J, with 14 bases between. This chain's CDR3 is CASSEDPRGEQYF. The CDR3 DNA is TGCGCCAGCAGCGAGGACCCGCGGGGCGAGCAGTACTTC. Together with reference TRBV5-1 and TRBJ2-7, the CDR3 gives the full variable domain: KAGVTQTPRYLIKTRGQQVTLSCSPISGHRSVSWYQQTPGQGLQFLFEYFSETQRNKGNFPGRFSGRQFSNSRSEMNVSTLELGDSALYLCASSEDPRGEQYFGPGTRLTVT.

V and J are TRBV10-3 and TRBJ1-2; D gene ambiguous. The CDR3 runs 13 residues. Trimming took off 2 bases at V and 4 bases at J, with 8 bases between the two ends. CDR1 is ENHRY, CDR2 SYGVKD, per germline. The CDR3 here is CAISEGGFYGYTF. CDR3 bases: TGTGCCATCAGTGAGGGAGGGTTCTATGGCTACACCTTC.

The V gene is TRBV5-1, the J gene TRBJ2-6; the D is unclear. Germline CDR1 SGHRS, CDR2 YFSETQ. The CDR3 runs to 16 residues. The V end was cut by 1 base, the J end by 0 bases, with 8 bases between. CDR3 region: CASSLNTYSGANVLTF. The CDR3 nucleotides are TGCGCCAGCAGCTTGAACACGTACTCTGGGGCCAACGTCCTGACTTTC.

This chain links TRBV5-1 with TRBJ2-2; the match to TRBD2 covers 16 bases. CDR3 length: 17 amino acids. The V and J ends lost 4 bases and 6 bases, in that order; junction bases with no gene match: 6. Per germline, CDR1 SGHRS and CDR2 YFSETQ. CDR3 nucleotides: TGCGCCAGCAGCCCCGGGACTAGCGGGGGGGTCGCCGGGGAGCTGTTTTTT. It is translated as CASSPGTSGGVAGELFF.

The gene calls are TRBV27 and TRBJ2-1; no clear D. There are 14 residues in the CDR3. Germline-derived CDR1 and CDR2 are MNHEY and SMNVEV (reference sequence). V lost 5 bases and J lost 3, with 11 bases in between. For the CDR3, the DNA is TGTGCCAGCAGTCCGCTCACACGCTACAATGAGCAGTTCTTC. This gives the protein CASSPLTRYNEQFF.

This clone was seen a single time. V gene TRBV4-1 combines with J gene TRBJ2-1; 9 nucleotides match TRBD1. Unmatched junction bases numbered 17, after V lost 4 bases and J lost 7 bases. CDR3 length equals 18 residues. The germline gives CDR1 MGHRA, CDR2 YSYEKL. For the CDR3, the DNA is TGCGCCAGCAGCCGAAGAAGGATGTGGGACAGGGAGCCAAATGAGCAGTTCTTC. It is translated as CASSRRRMWDREPNEQFF.

This rearrangement joins TRBV10-3 to TRBJ2-7, with 12 nucleotides matching TRBD2. CDR3 size: 15 residues. Germline-derived CDR1 and CDR2 are ENHRY and SYGVKD. Germline trimming cut 4 bases from V and 2 bases from J; bases unmatched to any gene: 3. The CDR3 here is CAISGTSGVAYEQYF. The CDR3 DNA follows: TGTGCCATCAGTGGGACTAGCGGGGTTGCCTACGAGCAGTACTTC.

The V and J genes are TRBV10-3 and TRBJ1-1, with 7 bases identical to TRBD1. The V segment lost 7 bases and the J segment 0 bases; nucleotides outside the gene matches: 5. Germline CDR1 and CDR2: ENHRY and SYGVKD. This CDR3 contains 14 residues. As DNA, the CDR3 is TGTGCCATCACCCAGGGACAGTTGAACACTGAAGCTTTCTTT. Translation gives CAITQGQLNTEAFF.

This chain uses TRBV7-9 with TRBJ2-2; TRBD2 matches at 8 bases. The CDR3 runs 18 residues. From germline, CDR1 is SEHNR and CDR2 FQNEAQ (reference sequence). With 5 bases clipped from V and 0 bases from J, the junction kept 11 bases outside the gene matches. Here the CDR3 reads CASSPGAGGATNTGELFF. The DNA of the CDR3 is TGTGCCAGCAGCCCCGGGGCCGGGGGGGCCACGAACACCGGGGAGCTGTTTTTT.

The chain employs TRBV27 and TRBJ1-6; D gene unclear. V was shortened by 5 bases and J by 0 bases, with 8 bases between the two germline ends. The germline V gene has CDR1 MNHEY and CDR2 SMNVEV (reference sequence). The CDR3 is 15 residues long. The CDR3 region is CASSVWSSYNSPLHF. CDR3 bases: TGTGCCAGCAGTGTATGGAGCTCCTATAATTCACCCCTCCACTTT.

The chain uses TRBV5-1 and TRBJ2-5; 8 positions match TRBD2. Germline trimming cut 4 bases from V and 4 bases from J; bases unmatched to any gene: 15. Per germline, CDR1 SGHRS and CDR2 YFSETQ. The CDR3 runs 17 residues. The CDR3 region has the DNA TGCGCCAGCAGCCGTGGTGTCCGCGGGGGGAGGGGAGAGACCCAGTACTTC. Its translation is CASSRGVRGGRGETQYF. Looking up the rest from reference TRBV5-1 and TRBJ2-5 gives the full variable domain: KAGVTQTPRYLIKTRGQQVTLSCSPISGHRSVSWYQQTPGQGLQFLFEYFSETQRNKGNFPGRFSGRQFSNSRSEMNVSTLELGDSALYLCASSRGVRGGRGETQYFGPGTRLLVL.

This chain links TRBV4-2 with TRBJ1-1; possibly TRBD1 for D (5 bases). V was clipped by 4 bases and J by 1 base, with 7 bases between them. Germline V gene data show CDR1 as LGHNA and CDR2 as YNFKEQ. CDR3 length equals 13 residues. The CDR3 loop reads CASSRTGNTEAFF. CDR3 nucleotide sequence: TGTGCCAGCAGCCGAACAGGGAACACTGAAGCTTTCTTT.

The gene calls are TRBV30 and TRBJ1-1; a weak D match, TRBD1 (6 bases). The germline V and J ends were trimmed by 3 bases and 0 bases, with 8 bases remaining between them. CDR3 size: 13 residues. In germline, CDR1 is GTSNPN, CDR2 SVGIG (reference sequence). The CDR3 spells CAWRDSLNTEAFF. CDR3 in DNA: TGTGCCTGGAGGGACAGTTTGAACACTGAAGCTTTCTTT.

This chain links TRBV28 with TRBJ1-3; 7 bases are a match to TRBD1. Per germline, CDR1 MDHEN and CDR2 SYDVKM. The CDR3 runs to 15 residues. The trim removed 7 bases at V and 0 bases at J, leaving 6 bases unmatched. The CDR3 is CASIRDRDSGNTIYF. DNA of the CDR3: TGTGCCAGCATTCGTGACAGGGACTCTGGAAACACCATATATTTT.

The genes are TRBV29-1 and TRBJ1-3; TRBD1 matches 11 bases. This CDR3 has 13 amino acids. Germline V gene sequence: CDR1 SQVTM, CDR2 ANQGSEA. V dropped 7 bases and J dropped 3; count of bases not matched to a gene: 2. The CDR3 bases are TGCAGCGCCGGGACAGGGGGTGGAAACACCATATATTTT. Its protein product is CSAGTGGGNTIYF.

The chain couples TRBV7-9 to TRBJ2-7; 7 nucleotides match TRBD1. Germline-derived CDR1 and CDR2 are SEHNR and FQNEAQ (reference sequence). This CDR3 region has 18 residues. After removal of 5 bases from V and 5 bases from J, the junction contained 21 bases not matched to a gene. In DNA form, the CDR3 reads TGTGCCAGCAGCGACAATTGGCTACAGGGGATAGCATTCGACGAGCAGTACTTC. This gives the protein CASSDNWLQGIAFDEQYF. Filled out from reference TRBV7-9 and TRBJ2-7, the complete variable domain reads DTGVSQNPRHKITKRGQNVTFRCDPISEHNRLYWYRQTLGQGPEFLTYFQNEAQLEKSRLLSDRFSAERPKGSFSTLEIQRTEQGDSAMYLCASSDNWLQGIAFDEQYFGPGTRLTVT.